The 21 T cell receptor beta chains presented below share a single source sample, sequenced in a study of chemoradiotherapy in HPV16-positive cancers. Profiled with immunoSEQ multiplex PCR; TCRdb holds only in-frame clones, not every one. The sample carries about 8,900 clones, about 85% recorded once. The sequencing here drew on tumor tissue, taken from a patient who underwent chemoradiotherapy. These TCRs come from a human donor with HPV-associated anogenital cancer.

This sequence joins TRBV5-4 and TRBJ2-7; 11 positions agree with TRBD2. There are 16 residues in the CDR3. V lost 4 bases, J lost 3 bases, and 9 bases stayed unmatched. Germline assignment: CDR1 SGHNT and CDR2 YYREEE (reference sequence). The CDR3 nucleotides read TGTGCCAGCAGCAGAGGGACTAGCGGAATTTACTACGAGCAGTACTTC. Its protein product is CASSRGTSGIYYEQYF.

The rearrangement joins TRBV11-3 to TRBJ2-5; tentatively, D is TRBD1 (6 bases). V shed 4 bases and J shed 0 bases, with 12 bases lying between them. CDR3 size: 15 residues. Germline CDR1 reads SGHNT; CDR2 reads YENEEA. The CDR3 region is CASSSRGPHQETQYF. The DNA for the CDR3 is TGTGCCAGCAGCTCCAGGGGACCCCACCAAGAGACCCAGTACTTC.

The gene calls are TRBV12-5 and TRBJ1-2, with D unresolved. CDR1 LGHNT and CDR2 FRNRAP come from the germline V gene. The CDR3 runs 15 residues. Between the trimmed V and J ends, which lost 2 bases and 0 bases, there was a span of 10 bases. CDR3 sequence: CASGLYPGTNYGYTF. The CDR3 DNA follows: TGTGCTAGTGGTTTGTATCCGGGTACTAACTATGGCTACACCTTC.

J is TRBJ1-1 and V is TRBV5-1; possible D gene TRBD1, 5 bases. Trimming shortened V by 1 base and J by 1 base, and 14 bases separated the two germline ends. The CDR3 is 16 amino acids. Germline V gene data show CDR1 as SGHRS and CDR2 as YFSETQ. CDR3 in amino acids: CASSLSREYGNTEAFF. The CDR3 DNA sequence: TGCGCCAGCAGCTTGAGCAGGGAATATGGGAACACTGAAGCTTTCTTT.

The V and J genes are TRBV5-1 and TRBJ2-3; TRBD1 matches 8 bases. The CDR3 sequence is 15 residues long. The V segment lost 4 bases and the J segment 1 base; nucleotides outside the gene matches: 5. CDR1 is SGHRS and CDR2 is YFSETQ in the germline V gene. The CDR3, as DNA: TGCGCCAGCAGCGTGAGGGGACAGGGCACAGATACGCAGTATTTT. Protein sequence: CASSVRGQGTDTQYF.

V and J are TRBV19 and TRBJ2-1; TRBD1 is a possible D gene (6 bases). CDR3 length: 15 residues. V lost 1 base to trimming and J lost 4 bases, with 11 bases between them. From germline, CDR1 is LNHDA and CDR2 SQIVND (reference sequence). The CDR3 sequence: CASSIGGGAYNEQFF. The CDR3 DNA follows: TGTGCCAGTAGTATAGGAGGGGGAGCATACAATGAGCAGTTCTTC.

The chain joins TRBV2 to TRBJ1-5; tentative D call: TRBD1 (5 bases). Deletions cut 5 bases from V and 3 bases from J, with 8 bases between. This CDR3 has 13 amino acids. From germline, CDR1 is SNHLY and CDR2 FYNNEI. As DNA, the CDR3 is TGTGCCAGCAGTCGGGACCTCAATCAGCCCCAGCATTTT. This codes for CASSRDLNQPQHF.

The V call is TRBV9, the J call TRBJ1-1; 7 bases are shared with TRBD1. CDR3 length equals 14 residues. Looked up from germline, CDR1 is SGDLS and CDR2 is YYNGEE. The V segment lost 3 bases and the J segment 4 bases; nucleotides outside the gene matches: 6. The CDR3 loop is CASSAHTGVTEAFF. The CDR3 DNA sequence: TGTGCCAGCAGCGCTCATACAGGGGTCACTGAAGCTTTCTTT.

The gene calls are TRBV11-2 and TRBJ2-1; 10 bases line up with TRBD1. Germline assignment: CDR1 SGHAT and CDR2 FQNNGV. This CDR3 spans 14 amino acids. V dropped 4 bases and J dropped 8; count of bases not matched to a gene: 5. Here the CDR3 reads CASSSRDRGDEQFF. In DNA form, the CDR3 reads TGTGCCAGCAGCTCCAGGGACAGGGGTGATGAGCAGTTCTTC.

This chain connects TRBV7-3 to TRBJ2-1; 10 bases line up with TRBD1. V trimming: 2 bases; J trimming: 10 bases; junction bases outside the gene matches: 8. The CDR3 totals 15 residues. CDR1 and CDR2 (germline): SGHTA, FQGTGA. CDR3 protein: CASSLGTGARGEQFF. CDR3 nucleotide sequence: TGTGCCAGCAGCTTAGGGACAGGGGCCCGAGGGGAGCAGTTCTTC.

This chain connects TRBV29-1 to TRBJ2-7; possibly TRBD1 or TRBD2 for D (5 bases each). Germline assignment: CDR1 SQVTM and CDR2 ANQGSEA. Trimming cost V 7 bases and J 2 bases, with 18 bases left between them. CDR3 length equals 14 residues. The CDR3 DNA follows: TGCAGCGCCTCCAAGGGGACGACCGCCTACGAGCAGTACTTC. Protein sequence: CSASKGTTAYEQYF.

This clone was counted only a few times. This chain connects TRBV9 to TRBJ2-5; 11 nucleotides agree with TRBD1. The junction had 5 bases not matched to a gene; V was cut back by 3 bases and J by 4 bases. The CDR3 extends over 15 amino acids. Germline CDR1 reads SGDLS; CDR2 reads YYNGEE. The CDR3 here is CASSGGQGAGETQYF. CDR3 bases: TGTGCCAGCAGCGGTGGACAGGGGGCGGGAGAGACCCAGTACTTC.

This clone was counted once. The CDR3 sequence is CASSRQRGYEQYF. For the CDR3, the DNA is TGTGCCAGCAGTCGACAGAGGGGCTACGAGCAGTACTTC. The chain couples TRBV6-5 to TRBJ2-7; D possibly uses TRBD1 or TRBD2 (5 bases each). Per the germline V gene, CDR1 is MNHEY and CDR2 is SVGAGI. The CDR3 spans 13 residues. V lost 5 bases and J 3 bases, leaving 11 bases between the germline ends.

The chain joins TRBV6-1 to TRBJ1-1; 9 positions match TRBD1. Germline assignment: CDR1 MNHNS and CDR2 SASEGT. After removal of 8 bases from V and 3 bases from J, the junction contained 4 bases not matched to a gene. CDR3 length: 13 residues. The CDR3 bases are TGTGCCAGCTCGACAGGGGGGTACACTGAAGCTTTCTTT. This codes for CASSTGGYTEAFF.

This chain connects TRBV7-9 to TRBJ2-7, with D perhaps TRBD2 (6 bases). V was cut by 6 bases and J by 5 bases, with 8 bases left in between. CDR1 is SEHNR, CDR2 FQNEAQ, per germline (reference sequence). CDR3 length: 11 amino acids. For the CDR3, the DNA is TGTGCCAGCAGTTCGGGGGACGAGCAGTACTTC. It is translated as CASSSGDEQYF. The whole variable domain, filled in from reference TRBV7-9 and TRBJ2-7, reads DTGVSQNPRHKITKRGQNVTFRCDPISEHNRLYWYRQTLGQGPEFLTYFQNEAQLEKSRLLSDRFSAERPKGSFSTLEIQRTEQGDSAMYLCASSSGDEQYFGPGTRLTVT.

The CDR3, as DNA: TGTGCCACCAGCAGAGATCGCACAGACAACTCCTACAATGAGCAGTTCTTC. Translation: CATSRDRTDNSYNEQFF. The genes are TRBV15 and TRBJ2-1; D gene unclear. Germline V lookup: CDR1 LNHNV, CDR2 YYDKDF (reference sequence). The CDR3 is 17 residues long. With 0 bases removed from V and 0 bases from J, the gap between germline ends came to 12 bases.

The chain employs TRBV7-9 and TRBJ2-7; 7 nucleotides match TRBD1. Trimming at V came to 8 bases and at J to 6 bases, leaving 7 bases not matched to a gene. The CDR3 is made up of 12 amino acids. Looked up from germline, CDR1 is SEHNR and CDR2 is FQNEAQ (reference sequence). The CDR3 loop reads CASQQGMGEQYF. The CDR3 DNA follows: TGTGCCAGCCAACAGGGGATGGGCGAGCAGTACTTC.

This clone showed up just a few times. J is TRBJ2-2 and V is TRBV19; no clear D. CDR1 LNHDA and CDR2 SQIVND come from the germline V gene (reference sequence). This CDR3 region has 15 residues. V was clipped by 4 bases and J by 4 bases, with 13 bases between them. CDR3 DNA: TGTGCCAGTAGTAAGTCAGGTTACAGCACCGGGGAGCTGTTTTTT. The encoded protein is CASSKSGYSTGELFF.

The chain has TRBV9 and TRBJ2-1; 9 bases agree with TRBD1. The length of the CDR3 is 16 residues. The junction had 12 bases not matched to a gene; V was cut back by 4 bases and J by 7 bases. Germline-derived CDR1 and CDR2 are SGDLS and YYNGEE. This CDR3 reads CASSFTGGGGGNEQFF. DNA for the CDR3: TGTGCCAGCAGCTTCACAGGGGGCGGAGGGGGGAATGAGCAGTTCTTC. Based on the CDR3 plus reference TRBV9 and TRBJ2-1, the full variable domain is DSGVTQTPKHLITATGQRVTLRCSPRSGDLSVYWYQQSLDQGLQFLIQYYNGEERAKGNILERFSAQQFPDLHSELNLSSLELGDSALYFCASSFTGGGGGNEQFFGPGTRLTVL.

CDR3 nucleotides: TGTGCCAGCTCAGAATCTTTTAGCAATCAGCCCCAGCATTTT. This sequence encodes CASSESFSNQPQHF. The genes are TRBV18 and TRBJ1-5, with D uncertain. CDR1 is KGHSH and CDR2 is LQKENI in the germline V gene. The V end lost 5 bases, the J end lost 0 bases, and 8 bases lay between the germline ends. This CDR3 has 14 residues.

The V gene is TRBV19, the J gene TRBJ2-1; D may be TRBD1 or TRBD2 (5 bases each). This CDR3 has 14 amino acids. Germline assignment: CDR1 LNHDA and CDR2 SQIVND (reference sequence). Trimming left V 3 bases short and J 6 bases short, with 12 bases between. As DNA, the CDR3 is TGTGCCAGTAGTATCCGCTGGGGGAGCAATGAGCAGTTCTTC. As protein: CASSIRWGSNEQFF.